This T cell receptor beta chain appears in the sequencing data of a study of T cell repertoires in cytomegalovirus infection. The overall study: CMV infection plus the matching HLA type was flagged by public TCR beta signatures.

Study observations and caveats: HLA-C-restricted, CMV-specific TCR beta clonotypes were dominant ex vivo. Summed frequency of shared TCR beta families picked out CMV carriers who also had the relevant HLA.

This CDR3 spans 16 amino acids. The V gene lost 3 bases and the J gene lost 0 bases, with 12 bases spanning the gap. TCRdb passed the reads through MiXCR, listing each CDR3 protein once. The data hold approximately 700,000 distinct CDR3 sequences, with less than 40% observed a single time. This clonotype was detected a few times. Its antigen remains unknown. This chain uses TRBV12-3 or TRBV12-4 with TRBJ2-4; D call uncertain. The sequence came from a human donor in good health (CMV status not recorded). Some clones in this sample may be carry-over from other donors' samples. Source material: PBMCs. CDR3 region: CASSFGARIAKNIQYF. The CDR3 DNA follows: TGTGCCAGCAGTTTTGGTGCCCGGATAGCCAAAAACATTCAGTACTTC.